These 27 T cell receptor beta chains were all obtained from the same sample, sequenced in a study of blood T cell repertoires in COVID-19. Some clones are missing from TCRdb's copy, which holds only in-frame ones; the method was immunoSEQ multiplex PCR. The table shows around 250,000 clones, with roughly 84% occurring only once. Input material: peripheral blood. These receptors were taken from a woman in her forties who had recovered from COVID-19.

This chain links TRBV7-9 with TRBJ1-3; no firm D call. Between the trimmed V and J ends, which lost 5 bases and 0 bases, there was a span of 11 bases. The length of the CDR3 is 15 residues. Germline V CDR1 and CDR2: SEHNR, FQNEAQ (reference sequence). The CDR3 region is CASSPRGTSGNTIYF. CDR3 in DNA: TGTGCCAGCAGCCCCAGAGGCACCTCTGGAAACACCATATATTTT. Together with reference TRBV7-9 and TRBJ1-3, the CDR3 gives the full variable domain: DTGVSQNPRHKITKRGQNVTFRCDPISEHNRLYWYRQTLGQGPEFLTYFQNEAQLEKSRLLSDRFSAERPKGSFSTLEIQRTEQGDSAMYLCASSPRGTSGNTIYFGEGSWLTVV.

The rearrangement links TRBV9 to TRBJ1-6; weak D call: TRBD1 (5 bases). This CDR3 contains 16 residues. V lost 2 bases and J 6 bases, leaving 15 bases between the germline ends. Germline V gene lookup returns CDR1 SGDLS and CDR2 YYNGEE. CDR3 residues: CASSVFSAGTNSPLHF. CDR3 nucleotides: TGTGCCAGCAGCGTGTTTTCGGCGGGGACTAATTCACCCCTCCACTTT.

V gene TRBV24-1 combines with J gene TRBJ1-5; possible D gene TRBD1, 5 bases. Trimming took 6 bases from V and 3 from J, leaving 11 bases between them. Germline V CDR1 and CDR2: KGHDR, SFDVKD. The CDR3 sequence is 14 residues long. In DNA form, the CDR3 reads TGTGCCACCAGTCAGGGAAGGGACAATCAGCCCCAGCATTTT. This sequence encodes CATSQGRDNQPQHF.

DNA for the CDR3: TGCAGCGTCATGACAGGGGAGATCGCAGATACGCAGTATTTT. Translated, it gives CSVMTGEIADTQYF. The V call is TRBV29-1, the J call TRBJ2-3, with 8 bases aligning to TRBD1. CDR1 SQVTM and CDR2 ANQGSEA come from the germline V gene. This CDR3 comprises 14 residues. Unmatched junction bases numbered 9, after V lost 6 bases and J lost 4 bases.

As DNA, the CDR3 is TGTGCCAGCAGGGTCAGGGGTGGCTACACCTTC. Its protein is CASRVRGGYTF. The rearrangement uses TRBV12-3 or TRBV12-4 and TRBJ1-2, with D perhaps matching TRBD1 (6 bases). The V and J ends lost 6 bases and 7 bases respectively, with 9 bases between them. There are 11 residues in the CDR3.

This chain connects TRBV7-9 to TRBJ1-3; D gene unclear. Germline V CDR1 and CDR2: SEHNR, FQNEAQ (reference sequence). The V end lost 1 base, the J end lost 0 bases, and 16 bases lay between the germline ends. This CDR3 region has 18 residues. The CDR3 spells CASSLGPNSGRSGNTIYF. The CDR3 nucleotides read TGTGCCAGCAGCTTAGGACCTAACAGCGGGCGCTCTGGAAACACCATATATTTT.

The chain uses TRBV5-6 and TRBJ2-3; 11 positions agree with TRBD1. V lost 3 bases to trimming and J lost 3 bases; unmatched junction nucleotides: 9. The CDR3 has 17 residues. Germline-derived CDR1 and CDR2 are SGHDT and YYEEEE. CDR3 sequence: CASSYIRGTGGTDTQYF. The CDR3 DNA follows: TGTGCCAGCAGCTACATTCGCGGGACAGGGGGAACAGATACGCAGTATTTT. Full variable domain (remainder filled in from reference TRBV5-6 and TRBJ2-3): DAGVTQSPTHLIKTRGQQVTLRCSPKSGHDTVSWYQQALGQGPQFIFQYYEEEERQRGNFPDRFSGHQFPNYSSELNVNALLLGDSALYLCASSYIRGTGGTDTQYFGPGTRLTVL.

This chain joins TRBV9 and TRBJ2-1; the match to TRBD2 covers 8 bases. The germline CDR1 and CDR2 sequences are SGDLS and YYNGEE. This CDR3 has 14 residues. The trim removed 0 bases at V and 13 bases at J, leaving 9 bases unmatched. The DNA of the CDR3 is TGTGCCAGCAGCGTAGCTCGGGGGGGGATTGGTCAGTTCTTC. Amino acid sequence: CASSVARGGIGQFF.

In nucleotides, the CDR3 is TGTGCCAGCAGTCTGGGACAGGCGGGCTCTGGGGCCAACGTCCTGACTTTC. Amino acid sequence: CASSLGQAGSGANVLTF. The gene calls are TRBV6-6 and TRBJ2-6; TRBD1 agrees at 8 bases. This CDR3 is built from 17 residues. Looked up from germline, CDR1 is MNHNY and CDR2 is SVGAGI (reference sequence). Trimming took 5 bases from V and 0 from J; bases not matched to a gene: 6.

This rearrangement joins TRBV10-2 to TRBJ1-5, with 7 bases aligning to TRBD1. The CDR3 consists of 17 residues. The germline gives CDR1 WSHSY, CDR2 SAAADI. Trimming at V came to 2 bases and at J to 0 bases, leaving 7 bases not matched to a gene. CDR3 nucleotides: TGCGCCAGCAGTGAGCCGGGGACAGTTAATAGCAATCAGCCCCAGCATTTT. It specifies CASSEPGTVNSNQPQHF.

V and J are TRBV29-1 and TRBJ2-5; D is perhaps TRBD2 (6 bases). This CDR3 contains 13 residues. Trimming took 5 bases from V and 1 from J, leaving 11 bases between them. CDR1 SQVTM and CDR2 ANQGSEA come from the germline V gene. CDR3 residues: CSVPRDFQETQYF. The CDR3 nucleotides read TGCAGCGTTCCCCGGGACTTCCAAGAGACCCAGTACTTC. Together with reference TRBV29-1 and TRBJ2-5, the CDR3 gives the full variable domain: SAVISQKPSRDICQRGTSLTIQCQVDSQVTMMFWYRQQPGQSLTLIATANQGSEATYESGFVIDKFPISRPNLTFSTLTVSNMSPEDSSIYLCSVPRDFQETQYFGPGTRLLVL.

The CDR3 reads CASSQRLNTDTQYF. The CDR3 coding sequence is TGTGCCAGCAGCCAAAGACTAAACACAGATACGCAGTATTTT. This rearrangement joins TRBV3-1 (or the pseudogene TRBV3-2) to TRBJ2-3; a possible D gene is TRBD2 (5 bases). V lost 2 bases, J lost 2 bases, and 8 bases lay in between. Germline CDR1 and CDR2: LGHDT and YNNKEL (reference sequence). This CDR3 spans 14 amino acids.

The chain has TRBV12-3 or TRBV12-4 and TRBJ1-4; D possibly corresponds to TRBD1 (5 bases). The CDR3 contains 13 residues. V was clipped by 5 bases and J by 6 bases, with 10 bases between them. CDR3 region: CASSRSGDEKLFF. DNA for the CDR3: TGTGCCAGCAGTCGGTCGGGGGATGAAAAACTGTTTTTT.

Here the CDR3 DNA reads TGTGCCAGCAGTCTTTCCCCCTTCGACGAGCAGTACTTC. Amino acids: CASSLSPFDEQYF. The chain carries TRBV7-9 and TRBJ2-7; D not certain. Looked up from germline, CDR1 is SEHNR and CDR2 is FQNEAQ (reference sequence). The CDR3 has 13 amino acids. Between the trimmed V and J ends, which lost 6 bases and 5 bases, there was a span of 14 bases.

The V call is TRBV7-8, the J call TRBJ2-1, with 8 bases that match TRBD1. V was pared by 0 bases and J by 7 bases, with 5 bases of the junction left unmatched. The CDR3 covers 15 residues. CDR1 is SGHVS, CDR2 FQNEAQ, per germline. In nucleotides, the CDR3 is TGTGCCAGCAGCTTAGCCGGGACAGGAAAGAATGAGCAGTTCTTC. It encodes CASSLAGTGKNEQFF. The full variable domain, completed using reference TRBV7-8 and TRBJ2-1, is GAGVSQSPRYKVAKRGQDVALRCDPISGHVSLFWYQQALGQGPEFLTYFQNEAQLDKSGLPSDRFFAERPEGSVSTLKIQRTQQEDSAVYLCASSLAGTGKNEQFFGPGTRLTVL.

Concerning this clone itself: Other nucleotide sequences in the sample specify the same CDR3. The rearrangement joins TRBV19 to TRBJ1-5, with TRBD1 identical over 7 bases. The CDR3 has 13 amino acids. Per the germline V gene, CDR1 is LNHDA and CDR2 is SQIVND (reference sequence). Trimming took 3 bases from V and 5 from J; bases not matched to a gene: 1. DNA for the CDR3: TGTGCCAGTAGTATTGACAGGGATCAGCCCCAGCATTTT. This codes for CASSIDRDQPQHF.

The chain carries TRBV6-5 and TRBJ2-3; tentative D call: TRBD2 (6 bases). Germline CDR1 MNHEY, CDR2 SVGAGI. The CDR3 loop spans 16 amino acids. Trimming took off 2 bases at V and 5 bases at J, with 17 bases between the two ends. The CDR3 is CASSYPGGHRGDTQYF. CDR3 in DNA: TGTGCCAGCAGTTACCCCGGAGGGCACCGCGGAGATACGCAGTATTTT.

The rearrangement joins TRBV29-1 to TRBJ1-1, with D tentatively TRBD1 (6 bases). The CDR3 length is 14 residues. Germline loops: CDR1 SQVTM, CDR2 ANQGSEA. Deletions cut 3 bases from V and 5 bases from J, with 16 bases between. This CDR3 reads CSVDRQDRRTEAFF. DNA of the CDR3: TGCAGCGTTGACAGACAGGATAGGAGGACTGAAGCTTTCTTT. Using reference TRBV29-1 and TRBJ1-1 for the parts outside the CDR3, the full variable domain is SAVISQKPSRDICQRGTSLTIQCQVDSQVTMMFWYRQQPGQSLTLIATANQGSEATYESGFVIDKFPISRPNLTFSTLTVSNMSPEDSSIYLCSVDRQDRRTEAFFGQGTRLTVV.

The rearrangement links TRBV5-6 to TRBJ1-1; D gene uncertain. The germline V and J ends were trimmed by 4 bases and 4 bases, with 11 bases remaining between them. The CDR3 spans 13 residues. From germline, CDR1 is SGHDT and CDR2 YYEEEE. CDR3 in DNA: TGTGCCAGCAGCCCACCCGCCGGCACTGAAGCTTTCTTT. This codes for CASSPPAGTEAFF.

This clone occurred once. This chain uses TRBV24-1 with TRBJ2-3; TRBD2 matches at 8 bases. Germline assignment: CDR1 KGHDR and CDR2 SFDVKD. Trimming took 1 base from V and 3 from J; bases not matched to a gene: 2. This CDR3 is built from 15 residues. The CDR3 nucleotides are TGTGCCACCAGTGATTTAACTAGCGGTACAGATACGCAGTATTTT. Protein sequence: CATSDLTSGTDTQYF.

The chain carries TRBV19 and TRBJ1-1; maybe TRBD1 (5 bases). Trimming stripped 4 bases from V and 1 base from J, with 13 bases between. The CDR3 is 15 residues long. Germline lookup yields CDR1 LNHDA and CDR2 SQIVND (reference sequence). CDR3 bases: TGTGCCAGTAGTAGACCGCTCGGACAGAACACTGAAGCTTTCTTT. Translated, it gives CASSRPLGQNTEAFF.

The chain is built from TRBV20-1 and TRBJ1-3, with D unclear. Germline V gene sequence: CDR1 DFQATT, CDR2 SNEGSKA (reference sequence). V shed 4 bases and J shed 7 bases, with 8 bases lying between them. The CDR3 is 11 residues long. CDR3 coding DNA: TGCAGTGCTAAAGCTCGGAACACCATATATTTT. This gives the protein CSAKARNTIYF.

The chain couples TRBV5-1 to TRBJ2-1, with D maybe TRBD1 (5 bases). CDR3 length equals 16 residues. Germline CDR1 is SGHRS and CDR2 is YFSETQ. Trimming stripped 0 bases from V and 6 bases from J, with 16 bases between. The CDR3 sequence is CASSLDGQDITNEQFF. CDR3 DNA sequence: TGCGCCAGCAGCTTGGATGGACAAGATATCACCAATGAGCAGTTCTTC.

This rearrangement joins TRBV3-1 (or the pseudogene TRBV3-2) to TRBJ1-3, with 11 bases fitting TRBD1. Germline V CDR1 and CDR2: LGHDT, YNNKEL (reference sequence). Trimming cost V 5 bases and J 2 bases; bases outside gene matches: 5. The CDR3 runs to 16 residues. The chain's CDR3 is CASSKRTGGTGNTIYF. DNA of the CDR3: TGTGCCAGCAGCAAGAGGACAGGGGGCACTGGAAACACCATATATTTT.

The chain has TRBV5-1 and TRBJ2-5, with D possibly TRBD1 on 6 matching bases. V dropped 4 bases and J dropped 4 bases, with 14 bases sitting between them. Germline V gene lookup returns CDR1 SGHRS and CDR2 YFSETQ. The length of the CDR3 is 14 residues. In nucleotides, the CDR3 is TGCGCCAGCAGCATACTGGACAGTGGAGAGACCCAGTACTTC. This translates into CASSILDSGETQYF.

On this clone: A much larger clonotype is one base distant, so this may be a read error. The chain combines TRBV7-3 with TRBJ2-5; 8 bases map to TRBD1. Germline V gives CDR1 SGHTA, CDR2 FQGTGA. Germline trimming cut 3 bases from V and 4 bases from J; bases unmatched to any gene: 1. There are 13 residues in the CDR3. CDR3 sequence (DNA): TGTGCCAGCAGCTTTGGACAGGGAGAGACCCAGTACTTC. This codes for CASSFGQGETQYF.

Only one count was recorded for this clone. This chain connects TRBV28 to TRBJ2-1; 11 bases match TRBD2. After removal of 5 bases from V and 7 bases from J, the junction contained 19 bases not matched to a gene. The CDR3 totals 19 residues. The germline CDR1 and CDR2 sequences are MDHEN and SYDVKM. This CDR3 is CASSPPGLADLFQGNEQFF. The CDR3 DNA reads as TGTGCCAGCAGTCCCCCGGGACTAGCGGACCTCTTCCAAGGGAATGAGCAGTTCTTC. The full variable domain, in which reference TRBV28 and TRBJ2-1 provide the parts outside the CDR3, is DVKVTQSSRYLVKRTGEKVFLECVQDMDHENMFWYRQDPGLGLRLIYFSYDVKMKEKGDIPEGYSVSREKKERFSLILESASTNQTSMYLCASSPPGLADLFQGNEQFFGPGTRLTVL.